Each of the 4 T cell receptor beta chains below was sequenced from the same sample in a study of beta chain features in type 1 diabetes. cDNA synthesis used the whole RNA isolate, giving expressed TCRB sequences. Clones were read by immunoSEQ multiplex PCR, and TCRdb kept only the in-frame ones, dropping some. This table holds roughly 170,000 clones, about 13% found once. Material: central memory CD4+ T cells from blood. The receptor set was obtained from a woman aged 18 to 35 in good health.

CDR3 DNA: TGTGCCTGGAGTGATACAGGGTTTGGCGGCTACACCTTC. It specifies CAWSDTGFGGYTF. The rearrangement joins TRBV30 to TRBJ1-2; tentatively, D is TRBD1 (6 bases). This CDR3 region has 13 residues. The ends were cut back, 1 base at V and 8 bases at J, with 14 bases in the middle. Germline values: CDR1 GTSNPN, CDR2 SVGIG (reference sequence).

This clone was picked up a small number of times. CDR3 region: CASTLSCHNEQFF. CDR3 nucleotides: TGTGCCAGCACCCTGAGCTGCCACAATGAGCAGTTCTTC. The V call is TRBV7-8, the J call TRBJ2-1; D remains ambiguous. V was cut by 7 bases and J by 5 bases, with 12 bases left in between. The CDR3 sequence is 13 residues long. Germline loops: CDR1 SGHVS, CDR2 FQNEAQ.

This clone was observed a few times. This sequence joins TRBV7-2 and TRBJ2-1, with 12 bases aligning to TRBD2. The CDR3 sequence is 15 residues long. Germline V gene data show CDR1 as SGHTA and CDR2 as FQGNSA. V dropped 5 bases and J dropped 8; count of bases not matched to a gene: 7. This chain's CDR3 is CASSRLAGGPDEQFF. CDR3 nucleotides: TGTGCCAGCAGCCGTCTAGCGGGAGGGCCCGATGAGCAGTTCTTC.

The chain joins TRBV19 to TRBJ1-5, with a weak D call TRBD1 (6 bases). This CDR3 contains 13 residues. Trimming took 6 bases from V and 3 from J, leaving 9 bases between them. Germline V gene data show CDR1 as LNHDA and CDR2 as SQIVND (reference sequence). CDR3 nucleotide sequence: TGTGCCAGTAGGGACAGCATCAATCAGCCCCAGCATTTT. It yields the protein CASRDSINQPQHF. Using reference TRBV19 and TRBJ1-5 for the parts outside the CDR3, the full variable domain is DGGITQSPKYLFRKEGQNVTLSCEQNLNHDAMYWYRQDPGQGLRLIYYSQIVNDFQKGDIAEGYSVSREKKESFPLTVTSAQKNPTAFYLCASRDSINQPQHFGDGTRLSIL.